The table lists the clone carrying this TCR beta chain with a few counts. The data belong to a study of blood T cells in healthy people across ages. PCR was performed a second time for about 7 to 11 cycles using a sample-barcoded 5' primer and a J-beta primer mix. Each sample provided no less than 2.5 million CDR3-containing paired-end reads. MiXCR was run by TCRdb on the 5' RACE reads, yielding one entry per CDR3 protein. The sample holds 1.5 million to 2 million distinct CDR3 sequences; roughly 50% are singletons and the top ten take less than 2.5%. Sequencing was carried out using blood. The source is a woman in her 40s in good health.

CDR3 sequence reads: CASSQEDAGYGYTF. In nucleotides, the CDR3 is TGCGCCAGCAGCCAAGAGGATGCGGGCTATGGCTACACCTTC. The chain carries TRBV4-1 and TRBJ1-2; D gene uncertain. From germline, CDR1 is MGHRA and CDR2 YSYEKL. Trimming took 0 bases from V and 4 from J, leaving 9 bases between them. The CDR3 has 14 residues.